This T cell receptor (beta chain) was captured in a study of beta chain features in type 1 diabetes. Trimming cost V 2 bases and J 4 bases, with 14 bases left between them. The CDR3 runs to 15 residues. Germline loops: CDR1 MNHEY, CDR2 SVGAGI. The investigators reverse transcribed all of the isolated RNA, so they sequenced expressed TCRB transcripts. The protocol was immunoSEQ multiplex PCR, while the TCRdb copy is restricted to in-frame clones and leaves out a portion. The table lists hundreds of thousands of clones, roughly a sixth of them singletons. General study results and limits: Patients' naive, central memory and regulatory TCRB repertoires appeared more alike than those of healthy donors.

This clone was seen a few times. The antigen is unknown. The V gene is TRBV6-5, the J gene TRBJ1-1; maybe TRBD1 (6 bases). This TCR was sampled from a man in his late teens or twenties in good health. The sample was naive CD4+ T cells from blood. The CDR3 nucleotides read TGTGCCAGCAGTTACGCCGGACAGATATTCACTGAAGCTTTCTTT. Residues: CASSYAGQIFTEAFF.